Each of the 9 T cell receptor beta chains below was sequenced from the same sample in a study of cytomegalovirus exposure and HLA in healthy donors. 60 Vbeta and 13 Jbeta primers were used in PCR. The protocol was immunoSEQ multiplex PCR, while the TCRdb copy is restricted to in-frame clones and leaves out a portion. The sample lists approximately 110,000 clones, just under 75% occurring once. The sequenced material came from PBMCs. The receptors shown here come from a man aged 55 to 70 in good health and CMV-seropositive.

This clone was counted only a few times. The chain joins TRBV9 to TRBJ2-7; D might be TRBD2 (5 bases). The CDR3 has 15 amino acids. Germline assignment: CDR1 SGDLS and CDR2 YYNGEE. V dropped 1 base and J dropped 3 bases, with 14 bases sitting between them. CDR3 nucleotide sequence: TGTGCCAGCAGCGTAAATTTTGAGGGTTTCTACGAGCAGTACTTC. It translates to CASSVNFEGFYEQYF.

The CDR3 DNA reads as TGTGCCAGCAGGAGGACAGGCCCACTGGACGGCTACACCTTC. It specifies CASRRTGPLDGYTF. The genes are TRBV6-1 and TRBJ1-2; 7 bases are a match to TRBD1. V dropped 6 bases and J dropped 8; count of bases not matched to a gene: 12. The length of the CDR3 is 14 residues. The germline CDR1 and CDR2 sequences are MNHNS and SASEGT.

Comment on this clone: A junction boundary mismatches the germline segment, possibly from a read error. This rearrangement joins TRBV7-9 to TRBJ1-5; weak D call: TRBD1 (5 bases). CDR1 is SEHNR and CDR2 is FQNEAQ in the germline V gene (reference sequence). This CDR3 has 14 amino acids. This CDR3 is CSSSLGAGWQPQHF. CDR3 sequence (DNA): TGTTCCAGCAGCTTAGGCGCAGGGTGGCAGCCCCAGCATTTT.

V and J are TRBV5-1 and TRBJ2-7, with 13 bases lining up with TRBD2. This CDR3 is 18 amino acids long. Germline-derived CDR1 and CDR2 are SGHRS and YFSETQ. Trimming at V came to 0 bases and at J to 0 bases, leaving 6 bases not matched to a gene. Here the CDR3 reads CASSLATTSGGFSYEQYF. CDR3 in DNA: TGCGCCAGCAGCTTGGCCACGACTAGCGGGGGGTTCTCCTACGAGCAGTACTTC. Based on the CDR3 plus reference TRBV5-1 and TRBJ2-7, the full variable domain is KAGVTQTPRYLIKTRGQQVTLSCSPISGHRSVSWYQQTPGQGLQFLFEYFSETQRNKGNFPGRFSGRQFSNSRSEMNVSTLELGDSALYLCASSLATTSGGFSYEQYFGPGTRLTVT.

The CDR3 reads CASSPSASGYNEQFF. In nucleotides, the CDR3 is TGTGCCAGCTCACCTTCGGCTAGCGGGTACAATGAGCAGTTCTTC. The V and J genes are TRBV18 and TRBJ2-1; TRBD2 aligns across 8 bases. The junction had 5 bases not matched to a gene; V was cut back by 3 bases and J by 4 bases. The CDR3 covers 15 residues. Per germline, CDR1 KGHSH and CDR2 LQKENI.

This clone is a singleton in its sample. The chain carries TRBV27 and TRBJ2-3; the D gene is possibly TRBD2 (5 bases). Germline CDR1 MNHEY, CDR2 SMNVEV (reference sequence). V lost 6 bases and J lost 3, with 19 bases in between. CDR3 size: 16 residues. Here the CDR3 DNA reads TGTGCCAGCAGGGGGATATTCATGGGAGTTACAGATACGCAGTATTTT. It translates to CASRGIFMGVTDTQYF.

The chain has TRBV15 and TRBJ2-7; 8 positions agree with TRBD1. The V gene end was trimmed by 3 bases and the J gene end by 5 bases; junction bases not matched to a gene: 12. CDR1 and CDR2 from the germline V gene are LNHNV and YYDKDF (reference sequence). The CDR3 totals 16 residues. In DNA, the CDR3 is TGTGCCACCAGCAGGGGATCCGGACAGGGAAGGAACGAGCAGTACTTC. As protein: CATSRGSGQGRNEQYF. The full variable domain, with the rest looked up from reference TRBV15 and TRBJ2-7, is DAMVIQNPRYQVTQFGKPVTLSCSQTLNHNVMYWYQQKSSQAPKLLFHYYDKDFNNEADTPDNFQSRRPNTSFCFLDIRSPGLGDTAMYLCATSRGSGQGRNEQYFGPGTRLTVT.

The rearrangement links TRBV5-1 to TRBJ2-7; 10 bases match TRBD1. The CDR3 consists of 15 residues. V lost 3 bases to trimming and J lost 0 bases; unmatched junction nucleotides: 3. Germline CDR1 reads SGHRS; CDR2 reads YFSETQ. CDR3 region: CASSSGQGYSYEQYF. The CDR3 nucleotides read TGCGCCAGCAGCTCGGGACAGGGGTACTCCTACGAGCAGTACTTC.

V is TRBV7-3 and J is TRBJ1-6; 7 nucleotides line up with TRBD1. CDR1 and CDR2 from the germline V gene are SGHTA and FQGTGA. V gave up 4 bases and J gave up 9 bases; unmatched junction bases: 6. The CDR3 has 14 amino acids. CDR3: CASSSTGSSSPLHF. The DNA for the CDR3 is TGTGCCAGCAGCTCGACAGGGTCCTCTTCACCCCTCCACTTT.